This TCR beta chain originates from a study of read filtering for tumor transcriptome and immune sequencing. Study background: Revised staging placed 8 patients in R-ISS I, about 17 in II, about seven in III. DNase treatment preceded whole-transcriptome library preparation. The study's findings and limits: Correlation between methods rose after single-read clonotypes were removed.

In its sample, this clonotype was seen many times. The target antigen is unknown. Trimming removed 4 bases at V and 3 bases at J, with 13 bases between. The CDR3 runs to 16 residues. Germline-derived CDR1 and CDR2 are LGHNA and YNFKEQ. From 400 to 450 ng of RNA, a library with molecular barcoded alpha/delta and beta/gamma adaptors was made. TCRdb independently ran MiXCR on the reads; one entry per CDR3 protein. The table records about 130,000 distinct CDR3 sequences, roughly 13% of them present only once. The source of this sequence is a donor at least 40 years old with multiple myeloma. The sequencing sample was made of a population of CD138-negative cells sorted from bone marrow. The chain combines TRBV4-2 with TRBJ1-6, with D uncertain. CDR3 coding DNA: TGTGCCAGCAGCCGGAGCGCCACAGTCTATAATTCACCCCTCCACTTT. Encoded protein: CASSRSATVYNSPLHF.